What follows is one T cell receptor beta chain and its context. The protocol was immunoSEQ multiplex PCR, while the TCRdb copy is restricted to in-frame clones and leaves out a portion. There are some 380,000 clones in the sample; more than 75% occur only once, and more than 1% lies in the top ten. The length of the CDR3 is 17 residues. Trimming cost V 0 bases and J 3 bases; bases outside gene matches: 5. Per the germline V gene, CDR1 is MNHNS and CDR2 is SASEGT. This sample is part of a study of blood T cell repertoires in COVID-19. Across the whole study: The United States, Italy and Spain provided the acute and convalescent COVID-19 samples. PBMCs, B-cell-depleted T cells, or T cells were the source of the cDNA or gDNA that made up the material.

Sample: peripheral blood. The V call is TRBV6-1, the J call TRBJ2-1; 10 bases agree with TRBD2. The source of this sequence is a human donor with acute or convalescent COVID-19. The donor label of this sample is uncertain. The chain's CDR3 is CASSEALASGGYNEQFF. The DNA of the CDR3 is TGTGCCAGCAGTGAAGCGCTCGCTAGCGGGGGCTACAATGAGCAGTTCTTC.